What follows are 28 T cell receptor beta chains derived from one specimen sequenced in a study of blood T cell repertoires in COVID-19. The protocol was immunoSEQ multiplex PCR, while the TCRdb copy is restricted to in-frame clones and leaves out a portion. Of 200,000 to 250,000 clones in the sample, 80% to 95% were seen once. Sequencing was done on a sample of peripheral blood. The receptors derive from a man in his 60s with COVID-19, enrolled during active disease.

V is TRBV7-2 and J is TRBJ2-7, with 12 bases matching TRBD2. Trimming removed 7 bases from V and 4 bases from J; junction bases left unmatched: 5. The CDR3 has 14 residues. Germline V gives CDR1 SGHTA, CDR2 FQGNSA. CDR3 sequence reads: CASTPTSGSYEQYF. CDR3 sequence (DNA): TGTGCCAGCACCCCGACTAGCGGGAGTTACGAGCAGTACTTC.

V is TRBV3-1 (or the pseudogene TRBV3-2) and J is TRBJ1-5; TRBD1 agrees at 7 bases. The CDR3 sequence is 15 residues long. Germline CDR1 reads LGHDT; CDR2 reads YNNKEL (reference sequence). J lost 0 bases, V lost 5 bases, and 4 bases had no gene match. The CDR3 DNA sequence: TGTGCCAGCAGCTTGGGACAGTATAGCAATCAGCCCCAGCATTTT. Residues: CASSLGQYSNQPQHF.

The chain carries TRBV2 and TRBJ2-1; 10 bases match TRBD1. CDR1 and CDR2 from the germline V gene are SNHLY and FYNNEI. V lost 6 bases to trimming and J lost 2 bases; unmatched junction nucleotides: 4. The CDR3 loop spans 15 amino acids. This CDR3 reads CASRPDRGAYNEQFF. DNA for the CDR3: TGTGCCAGCAGGCCGGACAGGGGGGCCTACAATGAGCAGTTCTTC.

This clone has a handful of counts. V is TRBV5-4 and J is TRBJ2-1, with TRBD1 identical over 8 bases. V lost 5 bases to trimming and J lost 4 bases; unmatched junction nucleotides: 8. This CDR3 is built from 15 residues. The germline V gene encodes CDR1 SGHNT and CDR2 YYREEE (reference sequence). Here the CDR3 reads CASSSGTGLYNEQFF. CDR3 nucleotides: TGTGCCAGCAGTTCCGGGACAGGCCTATACAATGAGCAGTTCTTC. The entire variable domain, with the rest obtained from reference TRBV5-4 and TRBJ2-1, is as follows: ETGVTQSPTHLIKTRGQQVTLRCSSQSGHNTVSWYQQALGQGPQFIFQYYREEENGRGNFPPRFSGLQFPNYSSELNVNALELDDSALYLCASSSGTGLYNEQFFGPGTRLTVL.

The V gene is TRBV6-5, the J gene TRBJ1-6; D is possibly TRBD1 (5 bases). There are 14 residues in the CDR3. Germline V gives CDR1 MNHEY, CDR2 SVGAGI. V was trimmed by 6 bases and J by 7 bases, leaving 13 bases between them. CDR3 sequence reads: CASSVGGENSPLHF. The CDR3 nucleotides read TGTGCCAGCAGCGTCGGGGGGGAAAATTCACCCCTCCACTTT.

The gene calls are TRBV9 and TRBJ1-4; 7 bases line up with TRBD1. Germline CDR1 is SGDLS and CDR2 is YYNGEE. The CDR3 totals 15 residues. The junction had 5 bases not matched to a gene; V was cut back by 6 bases and J by 0 bases. The CDR3 is CASTEGATTNEKLFF. In nucleotides, the CDR3 is TGTGCCAGCACCGAGGGGGCTACAACTAATGAAAAACTGTTTTTT.

This rearrangement joins TRBV3-1 (or the pseudogene TRBV3-2) to TRBJ2-5; 8 bases are a match to TRBD2. J gave up 10 bases and V 0 bases, and 7 bases lay outside the gene matches. CDR1 LGHDT and CDR2 YNNKEL come from the germline V gene (reference sequence). The CDR3 is 14 amino acids. CDR3 sequence reads: CASSQDMGRGVQYF. CDR3 DNA sequence: TGTGCCAGCAGCCAAGATATGGGGCGGGGGGTCCAGTACTTC.

This clone showed up just once. This rearrangement joins TRBV10-3 to TRBJ2-1; 7 bases map to TRBD2. Germline CDR1 is ENHRY and CDR2 is SYGVKD. Losses at the gene ends were 7 bases for V and 8 bases for J; bases not matched to a gene: 8. The CDR3 extends over 13 amino acids. CDR3 bases: TGTGCCATCAAGGGCGGGGGACGGGATGAGCAGTTCTTC. It is translated as CAIKGGGRDEQFF.

The chain uses TRBV2 and TRBJ1-6; 7 positions match TRBD1. This CDR3 comprises 15 residues. Germline V CDR1 and CDR2: SNHLY, FYNNEI. The trim removed 6 bases at V and 0 bases at J, leaving 2 bases unmatched. CDR3 residues: CASSRDSSYNSPLHF. The CDR3 DNA reads TGTGCCAGCAGCCGGGACAGCTCCTATAATTCACCCCTCCACTTT.

CDR3 sequence (DNA): TGTGCCAGCAGCCCCCCCGGGATACGCACAGATACGCAGTATTTT. Residues: CASSPPGIRTDTQYF. The V call is TRBV28, the J call TRBJ2-3, with D possibly being TRBD2 (5 bases). Germline V gene lookup returns CDR1 MDHEN and CDR2 SYDVKM. V dropped 6 bases and J dropped 1 base, with 14 bases sitting between them. This CDR3 spans 15 amino acids.

The chain recombines TRBV19 with TRBJ1-2; TRBD1 is a possible D gene (5 bases). The V end lost 1 base, the J end lost 1 base, and 10 bases lay between the germline ends. CDR3 length: 15 residues. From germline, CDR1 is LNHDA and CDR2 SQIVND (reference sequence). This CDR3 is CASSIVGDSNYGYTF. The DNA for the CDR3 is TGTGCCAGTAGTATAGTGGGTGACAGTAACTATGGCTACACCTTC.

This clone has a single count. The rearrangement uses TRBV6-6 and TRBJ1-1; a possible D gene is TRBD1 (5 bases). Germline lookup yields CDR1 MNHNY and CDR2 SVGAGI (reference sequence). V was pared by 5 bases and J by 7 bases, with 14 bases between. There are 13 residues in the CDR3. CDR3 in DNA: TGTGCCAGCAGTCTAACAGGTGTGGATGAAGCTTTCTTT. Protein product: CASSLTGVDEAFF.

The rearrangement joins TRBV7-2 to TRBJ2-5; the match to TRBD2 covers 13 bases. The CDR3 sequence is 16 residues long. J lost 9 bases, V lost 4 bases, and 11 bases had no gene match. The germline gives CDR1 SGHTA, CDR2 FQGNSA. CDR3 residues: CASSSTSGRVNVPQYF. In DNA, the CDR3 is TGTGCCAGCAGCTCCACTAGCGGGAGGGTGAACGTTCCCCAGTACTTC.

The chain links TRBV6-5 to TRBJ1-2; 8 nucleotides line up with TRBD1. The V segment lost 5 bases and the J segment 5 bases; nucleotides outside the gene matches: 10. Germline loops: CDR1 MNHEY, CDR2 SVGAGI. The CDR3 consists of 15 residues. This CDR3 is CASSRPGQGLYGYTF. CDR3 DNA sequence: TGTGCCAGCAGTCGCCCAGGACAGGGCCTTTATGGCTACACCTTC.

As to this clone: The sample carries other DNA sequences with the same CDR3. The chain couples TRBV29-1 to TRBJ1-2; 7 bases align to TRBD1. With V trimmed by 7 bases and J by 8 bases, 7 bases remained unmatched. The germline gives CDR1 SQVTM, CDR2 ANQGSEA. The CDR3 runs 11 residues. The CDR3 loop reads CSAGDSGGYTF. Here the CDR3 DNA reads TGCAGCGCAGGGGACAGCGGCGGCTACACCTTC.

This chain links TRBV18 with TRBJ1-1, with a tentative D call TRBD1 (5 bases). The CDR3 contains 14 residues. The V and J ends lost 2 bases and 4 bases respectively, with 11 bases between them. The germline V gene encodes CDR1 KGHSH and CDR2 LQKENI. The CDR3 is CASSPGLGATEAFF. CDR3 nucleotides: TGTGCCAGCTCACCAGGGCTAGGGGCCACTGAAGCTTTCTTT.

The chain uses TRBV27 and TRBJ2-7; TRBD2 agrees at 13 bases. The germline V gene encodes CDR1 MNHEY and CDR2 SMNVEV (reference sequence). The CDR3 length is 15 residues. The ends lost 4 bases at V and 7 bases at J; junction bases unmatched: 7. CDR3: CASSSWTSGSREQYF. DNA of the CDR3: TGTGCCAGCAGTTCCTGGACTAGCGGGAGTCGGGAGCAGTACTTC.

The CDR3 loop is CASSQRGNTQQYF. The CDR3 nucleotides are TGTGCCAGCAGCCAAAGGGGGAATACGCAGCAGTACTTC. The J gene is TRBJ2-7, the V gene TRBV3-1 (or the pseudogene TRBV3-2); D is perhaps TRBD1 (6 bases). In germline, CDR1 is LGHDT, CDR2 YNNKEL (reference sequence). This CDR3 comprises 13 residues. V lost 2 bases and J lost 8, with 13 bases in between.

The chain employs TRBV7-9 and TRBJ1-1, with a tentative D call TRBD1 (5 bases). Germline CDR1 is SEHNR and CDR2 is FQNEAQ (reference sequence). Trimming left V 5 bases short and J 5 bases short, with 9 bases between. The length of the CDR3 is 12 residues. The CDR3 coding sequence is TGTGCCAGCAGCGGGGGAGGAACTGAAGCTTTCTTT. Protein: CASSGGGTEAFF.

This clone was seen just once. The chain carries TRBV10-3 and TRBJ2-7, with TRBD2 identical over 8 bases. This CDR3 spans 15 amino acids. Germline assignment: CDR1 ENHRY and CDR2 SYGVKD. V shed 10 bases and J 6 bases; nucleotides not matched to a gene: 17. The CDR3 DNA is TGTGCCACCGGGGGGGAGAGCGGGAGATATGGCGAGCAGTACTTC. It codes for CATGGESGRYGEQYF.

This chain uses TRBV7-2 with TRBJ1-1, with TRBD1 matching over 9 bases. The CDR3 is 16 amino acids. Germline-derived CDR1 and CDR2 are SGHTA and FQGNSA. V shed 6 bases, J shed 4 bases, and the junction held 12 bases outside the gene matches. CDR3 coding DNA: TGTGCCAGCAGTTCGCGTGGCCGGGACAGGGCCACTGAAGCTTTCTTT. It is translated as CASSSRGRDRATEAFF.

The rearrangement joins TRBV21-1 to TRBJ2-1; the table's D call of TRBD2 was not tested on the DNA. TRBV21-1 is noted as a pseudogene. This CDR3 comprises 20 residues. The CDR3 is CASRPLGLAGIQSSYNEQFF. The CDR3 DNA sequence: TGTGCCAGCAGGCCCCTAGGACTAGCGGGGATCCAGAGCTCCTACAATGAGCAGTTCTTC.

As DNA, the CDR3 is TGCGCCAGCAGCTCCCGACTAGCGGGGAGCACAGATACGCAGTATTTT. Protein product: CASSSRLAGSTDTQYF. The chain links TRBV5-1 to TRBJ2-3, with TRBD2 identical over 11 bases. Trimming took 3 bases from V and 0 from J; bases not matched to a gene: 3. Per the germline V gene, CDR1 is SGHRS and CDR2 is YFSETQ. The CDR3 extends over 16 amino acids.

The CDR3 region is CASSPNLSIYGYTF. CDR3 DNA: TGTGCCAGCAGCCCAAACTTGTCTATCTATGGCTACACCTTC. The chain has TRBV11-2 and TRBJ1-2, with D unclear. This CDR3 region has 14 residues. The germline CDR1 and CDR2 sequences are SGHAT and FQNNGV. The V end lost 5 bases, the J end lost 4 bases, and 14 bases lay between the germline ends. Supplemented by reference TRBV11-2 and TRBJ1-2, the full variable domain reads EAGVAQSPRYKIIEKRQSVAFWCNPISGHATLYWYQQILGQGPKLLIQFQNNGVVDDSQLPKDRFSAERLKGVDSTLKIQPAKLEDSAVYLCASSPNLSIYGYTFGSGTRLTVV.

The chain joins TRBV3-1 (or the pseudogene TRBV3-2) to TRBJ1-3, with TRBD1 as a possible D gene (6 bases). With 7 bases removed from V and 0 bases from J, the gap between germline ends came to 16 bases. Looked up from germline, CDR1 is LGHDT and CDR2 is YNNKEL (reference sequence). The CDR3 contains 16 residues. The DNA for the CDR3 is TGTGCCAGCAACCTTTATTGGACAGACTCTGGAAACACCATATATTTT. Translating it yields CASNLYWTDSGNTIYF.

About this clone: The germline gene is not matched at one end of the junction; a read error may be the cause. V and J are TRBV7-7 and TRBJ1-5; D unresolved. The germline V gene encodes CDR1 SSHAT and CDR2 FNYEAQ (reference sequence). The CDR3 runs to 14 residues. The CDR3 DNA follows: TGTGCTAGCAGCTTAGTAACGGGTGGACAGCCCCAGCATTTT. This sequence encodes CASSLVTGGQPQHF.

The chain is built from TRBV6-2 or TRBV6-3 and TRBJ2-4; 7 nucleotides match TRBD1. V trimming: 5 bases; J trimming: 2 bases; junction bases outside the gene matches: 3. The CDR3 is made up of 14 amino acids. CDR1 and CDR2 (germline): MNHEY, SVGEGT. CDR3 residues: CASSEGQSKNIQYF. DNA of the CDR3: TGTGCCAGCAGTGAGGGACAGTCCAAAAACATTCAGTACTTC.

CDR3 residues: CASSLAPSGPRSDTQYF. In nucleotides, the CDR3 is TGCGCCAGCAGCTTGGCTCCTAGCGGTCCACGCTCAGATACGCAGTATTTT. The V and J genes are TRBV5-1 and TRBJ2-3; 7 bases match TRBD2. This CDR3 has 17 residues. CDR1 and CDR2 (germline): SGHRS, YFSETQ. Trimming cost V 0 bases and J 4 bases; bases outside gene matches: 11.